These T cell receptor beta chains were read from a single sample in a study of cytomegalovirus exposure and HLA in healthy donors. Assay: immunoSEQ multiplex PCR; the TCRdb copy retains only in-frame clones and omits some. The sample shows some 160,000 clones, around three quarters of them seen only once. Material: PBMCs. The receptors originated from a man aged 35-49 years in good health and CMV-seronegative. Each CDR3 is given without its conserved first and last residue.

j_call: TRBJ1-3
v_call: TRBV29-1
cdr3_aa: SADRGGNTIY

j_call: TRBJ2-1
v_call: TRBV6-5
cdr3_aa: ASILGLAGNEQF

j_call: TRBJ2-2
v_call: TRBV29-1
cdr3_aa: SVVRAYTGELF

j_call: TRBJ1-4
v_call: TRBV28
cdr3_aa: ASSFASLTF

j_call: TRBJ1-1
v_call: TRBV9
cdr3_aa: ASSVAQGMNTEAF

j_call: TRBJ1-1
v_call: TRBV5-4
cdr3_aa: ASSRGGEGNTEAF

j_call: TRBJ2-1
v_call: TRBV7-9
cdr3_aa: ASSPAELVYNEQF

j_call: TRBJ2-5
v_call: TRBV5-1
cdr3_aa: ASSTDRGLETQY

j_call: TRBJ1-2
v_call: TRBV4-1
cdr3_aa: ASSHPGQGLGYT

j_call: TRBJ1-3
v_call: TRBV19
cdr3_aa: ASSASLGRSSGNTIY

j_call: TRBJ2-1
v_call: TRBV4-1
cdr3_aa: ASSLALAPNEQF

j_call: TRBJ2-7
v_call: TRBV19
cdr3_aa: ASRPQGLAGAYEQY

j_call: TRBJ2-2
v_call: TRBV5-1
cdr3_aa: ASSLVGTGYNTGELF

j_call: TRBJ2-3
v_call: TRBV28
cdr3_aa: ASRELGGEVTQY

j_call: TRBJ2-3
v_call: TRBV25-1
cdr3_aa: ASSEDTSGVDTQY

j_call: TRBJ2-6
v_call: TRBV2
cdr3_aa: ASSGLVRPLSGANGLT

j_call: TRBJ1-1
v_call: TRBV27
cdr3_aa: ASSPRQGIGTEAF

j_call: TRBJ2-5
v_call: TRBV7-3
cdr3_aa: ASSLTAGVGETQY

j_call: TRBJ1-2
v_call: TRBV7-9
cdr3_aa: SSSLVGGNYGYT

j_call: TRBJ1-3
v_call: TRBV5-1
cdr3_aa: ASRAGDSGNTIY

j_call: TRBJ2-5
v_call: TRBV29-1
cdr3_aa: SVWRGSWEAQY

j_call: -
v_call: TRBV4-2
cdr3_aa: ASSQDFLRTSIRTSYEQY

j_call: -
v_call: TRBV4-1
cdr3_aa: ASSQDNWAGDGEQY

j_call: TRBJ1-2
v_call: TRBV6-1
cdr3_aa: ASSLDRDYGYT

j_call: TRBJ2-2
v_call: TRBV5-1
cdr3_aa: ASSPLGTGELF

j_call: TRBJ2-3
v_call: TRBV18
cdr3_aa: ASSPILAADTQY

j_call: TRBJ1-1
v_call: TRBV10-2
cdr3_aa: ASSLTGEDTEAF

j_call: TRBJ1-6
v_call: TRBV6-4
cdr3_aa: ASSAGVNSPLH

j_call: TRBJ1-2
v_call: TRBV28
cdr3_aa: ASSLDRGGYGYT

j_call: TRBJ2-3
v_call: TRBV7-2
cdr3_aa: ASSSPSGASTDTQY

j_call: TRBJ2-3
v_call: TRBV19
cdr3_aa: ASSFSGTALTDTQY

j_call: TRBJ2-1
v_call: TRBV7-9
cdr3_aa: ASSFSGGGEQF

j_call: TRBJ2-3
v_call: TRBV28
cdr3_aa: ACAASGDTDTQY

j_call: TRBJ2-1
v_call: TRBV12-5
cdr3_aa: ASAPYRDEQF

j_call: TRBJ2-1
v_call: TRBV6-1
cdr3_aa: ASKRREGVNNEQF

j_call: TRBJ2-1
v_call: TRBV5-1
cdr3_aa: ASRPSGRMGINEQF

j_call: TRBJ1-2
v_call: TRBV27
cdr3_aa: ASSPDPGSPYGYT

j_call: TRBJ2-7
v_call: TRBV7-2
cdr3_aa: ASSLLAGLSSYEQY

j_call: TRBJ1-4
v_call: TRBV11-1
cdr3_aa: ASSSANEKLF

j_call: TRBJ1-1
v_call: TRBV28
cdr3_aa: ASSFSGAGGITEAF

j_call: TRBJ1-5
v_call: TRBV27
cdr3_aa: ASSFGGQPQH

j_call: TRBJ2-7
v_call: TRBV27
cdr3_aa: ASSFGVNYEQY

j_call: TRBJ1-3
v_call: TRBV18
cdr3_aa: ASSPDSSGNTIY

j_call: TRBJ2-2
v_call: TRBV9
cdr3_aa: ASSSGLAENTGELF

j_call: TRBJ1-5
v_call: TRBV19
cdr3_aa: ASRDRGVNQPQH

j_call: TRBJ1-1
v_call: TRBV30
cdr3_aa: AWMYTLEAF

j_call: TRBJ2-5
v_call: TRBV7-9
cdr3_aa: ASSIGQGAETQY

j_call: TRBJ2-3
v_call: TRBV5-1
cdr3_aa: ASREAGADTQY

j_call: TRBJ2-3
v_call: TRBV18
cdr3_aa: ASSPLGASTDTQY

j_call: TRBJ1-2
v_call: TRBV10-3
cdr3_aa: AISVQGLIEGYT

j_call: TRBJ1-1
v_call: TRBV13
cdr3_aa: ASSSDRVTEAF

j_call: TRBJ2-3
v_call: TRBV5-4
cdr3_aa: ASSLAGSGSTQY

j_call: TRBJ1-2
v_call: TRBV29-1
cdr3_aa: SVEGLTGVANYGYT

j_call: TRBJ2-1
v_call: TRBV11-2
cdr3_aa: ASSFDRGADFSYNEQF

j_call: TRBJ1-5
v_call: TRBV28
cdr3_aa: ASIARKGGGQPQH

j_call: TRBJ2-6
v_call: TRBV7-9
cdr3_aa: ASSFPPLSSGANGLT

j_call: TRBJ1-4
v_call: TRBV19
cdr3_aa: ASSDRAGEKLF

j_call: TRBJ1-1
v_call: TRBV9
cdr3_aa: ASSGRTGPTGNTEAF

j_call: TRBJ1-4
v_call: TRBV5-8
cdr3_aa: ASSLSGDRANEKLF